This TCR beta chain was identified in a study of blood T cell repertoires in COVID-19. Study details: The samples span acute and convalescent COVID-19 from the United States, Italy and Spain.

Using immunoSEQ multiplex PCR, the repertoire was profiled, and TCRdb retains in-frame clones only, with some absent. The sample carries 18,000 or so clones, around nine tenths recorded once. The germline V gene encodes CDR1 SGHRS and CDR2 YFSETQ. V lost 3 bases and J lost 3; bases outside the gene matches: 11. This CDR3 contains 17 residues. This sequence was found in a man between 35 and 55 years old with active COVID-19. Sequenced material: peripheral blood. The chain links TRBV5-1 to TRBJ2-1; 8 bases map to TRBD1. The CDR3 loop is CASSSRGDRIDYNEQFF. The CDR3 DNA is TGCGCCAGCAGCTCTCGTGGGGACAGGATAGACTACAATGAGCAGTTCTTC. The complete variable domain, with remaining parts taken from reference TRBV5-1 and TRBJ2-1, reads KAGVTQTPRYLIKTRGQQVTLSCSPISGHRSVSWYQQTPGQGLQFLFEYFSETQRNKGNFPGRFSGRQFSNSRSEMNVSTLELGDSALYLCASSSRGDRIDYNEQFFGPGTRLTVL.